The rows below give T cell receptor beta chains drawn from one sample of a study of shared clonotypes between healthy human individuals. The protocol was immunoSEQ multiplex PCR, while the TCRdb copy is restricted to in-frame clones and leaves out a portion. Of over a million clones in the sample, approximately 80% were seen once. The sample taken for sequencing was memory CD4+ T cells from PBMCs. The receptors stem from a man between 18 and 35 years old in good health. Some clones in this sample may be carry-over from other donors' samples. The CDR3 runs from the conserved cysteine through the conserved F or W.

j_call v_call cdr3_length cdr3_aa
TRBJ1-1 TRBV30 13 CAWITGQGGKAFF
TRBJ1-4 TRBV19 18 CASSVTGTGGRANEKLFF
TRBJ2-1 TRBV5-1 14 CASSLGSSRGEQFF
TRBJ2-7 TRBV7-3 13 CASSLGLHYEQYF
TRBJ2-2 TRBV5-1 15 CASGGQNVNTGELFF
TRBJ2-7 TRBV25-1 11 CASSTSYEQYF
TRBJ1-1 TRBV28 14 CASSKGGPNTEAFF
TRBJ1-4 TRBV5-1 15 CASSLGPGENEKLFF
TRBJ1-2 TRBV28 13 CASSLRGGYGYTF
TRBJ2-2 TRBV5-4 16 CASSHRQGRATGELFF
TRBJ1-1 TRBV7-3 15 CASSSRGGTNTEAFF
TRBJ2-2 TRBV9 16 CASSVRPSSNTGELFF
TRBJ1-2 TRBV30 15 CAWSRDGSMKYGYTF
TRBJ2-7 TRBV15 15 CATSRVLTSAYEQYF
TRBJ2-1 TRBV5-6 14 CASTPSPRINEQFF
TRBJ1-5 TRBV28 13 CASIPGGNQPQHF
TRBJ1-2 TRBV18 17 CASSPNFDPAGGYGYTF
TRBJ2-5 TRBV7-9 19 CASSPGYQGGRGGQETQYF
TRBJ1-1 TRBV2 14 CASRGRTGSGEAFF
TRBJ1-1 TRBV28 14 CASRIAGEVTEAFF
TRBJ2-5 TRBV6-6 14 CASTPMGNQETQYF
TRBJ1-2 TRBV28 13 CASSRTANYGYTF
TRBJ2-3 TRBV7-9 17 CASSLLPGLAGTDTQYF
TRBJ2-3 TRBV5-1 16 CASRPHGTSSTDTQYF
TRBJ2-3 TRBV9 14 CASSVDGFTDTQYF
TRBJ1-5 TRBV15 15 CATSRDQGGRQPQHF
TRBJ2-3 TRBV30 14 CAWTARGPWDTQYF
TRBJ1-4 TRBV5-1 15 CASSDGQGEFEKLFF
TRBJ2-1 TRBV2 13 CASSGGFYNEQFF
TRBJ2-7 TRBV2 11 CASSVFYEQYF
TRBJ1-1 TRBV7-8 16 CASSLDRGRPNTEAFF
TRBJ2-7 TRBV29-1 12 CSGGGGSYEQYF
TRBJ2-3 TRBV28 15 CASSSHGGGTDTQYF
TRBJ2-5 TRBV7-9 13 CASIVLDGETQYF
TRBJ2-1 TRBV5-1 12 CASSLKGNEQFF
TRBJ2-5 TRBV28 17 CASSLWGQGPLQETQYF
TRBJ1-5 TRBV28 15 CASSLSVTGFKPQHF
TRBJ2-3 TRBV11-3 15 CASSMSGMGTDTQYF
TRBJ2-5 TRBV11-2 15 CASRPGLAVAETQYF
TRBJ2-5 TRBV28 18 CASSDFFSVSGSQETQYF
TRBJ2-1 TRBV28 17 CASNLPGLAGGSGEQFF
TRBJ2-2 TRBV29-1 14 CSVEGPANTGELFF
TRBJ2-1 TRBV7-6 19 CASSLAGTAGGVTYNEQFF
TRBJ1-3 TRBV4-3 16 CASSQIRTDSGNTIYF
TRBJ2-2 TRBV2 16 CASSGSSGRNTGELFF
TRBJ2-4 TRBV28 15 CASSSTGIAKNIQYF
TRBJ2-3 TRBV6-1 14 CASSEDGVEDTQYF
TRBJ2-6 TRBV19 19 CASSYWGSGRGTGANVLTF
TRBJ2-1 TRBV6-1 15 CASSPGLAGHNEQFF
TRBJ2-3 TRBV6-9 14 CAPRRPSLTDTQYF
TRBJ2-3 TRBV11-2 11 CASQVGDTQYF
TRBJ2-4 TRBV7-2 14 CASSSAGLKNIQYF
TRBJ2-6 TRBV10-3 19 CAMGVGAGPSDSGANVLTF
TRBJ2-3 TRBV27 14 CASSRTASTDTQYF